One sample yielded the 15 T cell receptor beta chains listed below, sequenced in a study of shared clonotypes between healthy human individuals. It was CD45RO-negative cells, positively selected for CCR7, that made up naive CD8 cells, with terminally differentiated effector memory CD45RA+ cells excluded. Clones were read by immunoSEQ multiplex PCR, and TCRdb kept only the in-frame ones, dropping some. The table has 2 million to 2.5 million clones, about 95% seen once. Sequencing input: naive CD8+ T cells sorted from blood. Receptor source: a man between 18 and 29 years old in good health.

V usage is TRBV4-1 and J usage is TRBJ2-5; the D gene is possibly TRBD2 (6 bases). The CDR3 contains 16 residues. Trimming pared 0 bases from V and 5 bases from J, leaving 16 bases between. The germline V gene has CDR1 MGHRA and CDR2 YSYEKL. For the CDR3, the DNA is TGCGCCAGCAGCCAAGAACCGGGGAAAGGGAGGGAGACCCAGTACTTC. Translation gives CASSQEPGKGRETQYF.

The rearrangement uses TRBV2 and TRBJ2-3; the match to TRBD1 covers 7 bases. The germline V gene encodes CDR1 SNHLY and CDR2 FYNNEI. The trim removed 5 bases at V and 4 bases at J, leaving 12 bases unmatched. This CDR3 comprises 16 residues. CDR3 sequence: CASSWDSGDSADTQYF. In DNA, the CDR3 is TGTGCCAGCAGTTGGGACAGCGGAGACTCAGCAGATACGCAGTATTTT. The full variable domain, with the rest looked up from reference TRBV2 and TRBJ2-3, is EPEVTQTPSHQVTQMGQEVILRCVPISNHLYFYWYRQILGQKVEFLVSFYNNEISEKSEIFDDQFSVERPDGSNFTLKIRSTKLEDSAMYFCASSWDSGDSADTQYFGPGTRLTVL.

The chain recombines TRBV7-9 with TRBJ2-2; D call uncertain. V lost 3 bases, J lost 3 bases, and 17 bases lay in between. Looked up from germline, CDR1 is SEHNR and CDR2 is FQNEAQ (reference sequence). The CDR3 is 17 residues long. In DNA form, the CDR3 reads TGTGCCAGCAGCTTGGCATCGGTGGGCATTTACACCGGGGAGCTGTTTTTT. This translates into CASSLASVGIYTGELFF.

The chain has TRBV27 and TRBJ2-7; the D gene is possibly TRBD2 (6 bases). The germline gives CDR1 MNHEY, CDR2 SMNVEV (reference sequence). Trimming left V 5 bases short and J 2 bases short, with 13 bases between. This CDR3 region has 14 residues. The chain's CDR3 is CASSKSGPTYEQYF. For the CDR3, the DNA is TGTGCCAGCAGTAAAAGCGGGCCTACCTACGAGCAGTACTTC.

This clone was recorded once. V gene TRBV30 combines with J gene TRBJ1-5; 9 bases are shared with TRBD1. Germline V CDR1 and CDR2: GTSNPN, SVGIG (reference sequence). The CDR3 loop spans 12 amino acids. Losses at the gene ends were 8 bases for V and 6 bases for J; bases not matched to a gene: 5. This chain's CDR3 is CALGTGSQPQHF. Written as DNA, the CDR3 is TGTGCCCTTGGGACAGGGTCTCAGCCCCAGCATTTT.

The rearrangement uses TRBV9 and TRBJ2-1; weak D call: TRBD2 (6 bases). The CDR3 covers 15 residues. V was shortened by 2 bases and J by 5 bases, with 14 bases between the two germline ends. In germline, CDR1 is SGDLS, CDR2 YYNGEE. This CDR3 reads CASSVGGATDNEQFF. Here the CDR3 DNA reads TGTGCCAGCAGCGTGGGCGGGGCCACGGACAATGAGCAGTTCTTC.

The rearrangement joins TRBV10-2 to TRBJ2-2; TRBD2 matches 15 bases. The CDR3 is 16 residues long. The germline gives CDR1 WSHSY, CDR2 SAAADI. After removal of 7 bases from V and 4 bases from J, the junction contained 4 bases not matched to a gene. The CDR3 sequence: CASTGTSGRFTGELFF. In DNA form, the CDR3 reads TGCGCCAGCACCGGGACTAGCGGGAGGTTCACCGGGGAGCTGTTTTTT.

The chain's CDR3 is CASSADDTYQPQHF. The CDR3 bases are TGTGCCAGCAGCGCCGACGACACATATCAGCCCCAGCATTTT. This chain connects TRBV9 to TRBJ1-5; D gene ambiguous. The CDR3 is 14 residues long. Germline assignment: CDR1 SGDLS and CDR2 YYNGEE. V dropped 3 bases and J dropped 5 bases, with 12 bases sitting between them. The full variable domain, rest sourced from reference TRBV9 and TRBJ1-5, is DSGVTQTPKHLITATGQRVTLRCSPRSGDLSVYWYQQSLDQGLQFLIQYYNGEERAKGNILERFSAQQFPDLHSELNLSSLELGDSALYFCASSADDTYQPQHFGDGTRLSIL.

The rearrangement links TRBV30 to TRBJ2-7; 9 bases are a match to TRBD1. Germline V gene sequence: CDR1 GTSNPN, CDR2 SVGIG (reference sequence). The CDR3 covers 14 residues. V was clipped by 0 bases and J by 6 bases; unmatched bases: 6. The CDR3 bases are TGTGCCTGGAGTGTACCAGGGACAGGGACCGAGCAGTACTTC. This codes for CAWSVPGTGTEQYF.

The gene calls are TRBV4-3 and TRBJ2-2; either TRBD1 or TRBD2 may supply D (5 bases each). The length of the CDR3 is 17 residues. CDR1 and CDR2 (germline): LGHNA, YSLEER. V was trimmed by 0 bases and J by 7 bases, leaving 18 bases between them. The DNA for the CDR3 is TGCGCCAGCAGCCAAGATGGGCCCGGGGCGATGGGCGGGGAGCTGTTTTTT. Protein: CASSQDGPGAMGGELFF.

This clone was seen once. This chain links TRBV7-2 with TRBJ2-7, with D unclear. The CDR3 has 13 residues. The germline V and J ends were trimmed by 4 bases and 5 bases, with 12 bases remaining between them. CDR1 and CDR2 from the germline V gene are SGHTA and FQGNSA. CDR3 sequence (DNA): TGTGCCAGCAGCTCGCCTCGTTTGGACGAGCAGTACTTC. As protein: CASSSPRLDEQYF.

The chain employs TRBV27 and TRBJ2-5; 7 nucleotides align to TRBD2. With V trimmed by 8 bases and J by 5 bases, 11 bases remained unmatched. Germline V gene sequence: CDR1 MNHEY, CDR2 SMNVEV (reference sequence). The CDR3 extends over 14 amino acids. The CDR3 protein is CASSPYASGETQYF. CDR3 sequence (DNA): TGTGCCAGCTCGCCCTACGCTAGCGGTGAGACCCAGTACTTC.

The rearrangement joins TRBV7-9 to TRBJ2-5, with 10 bases matching TRBD2. Germline V gives CDR1 SEHNR, CDR2 FQNEAQ (reference sequence). The V and J ends lost 3 bases and 4 bases, in that order; junction bases with no gene match: 2. This CDR3 contains 14 residues. Here the CDR3 reads CASSFLAGVETQYF. The CDR3 DNA is TGTGCCAGCAGCTTCCTAGCGGGAGTAGAGACCCAGTACTTC.

The chain joins TRBV2 to TRBJ2-1; TRBD2 aligns across 9 bases. Germline CDR1 reads SNHLY; CDR2 reads FYNNEI. There are 15 residues in the CDR3. The V and J ends lost 6 bases and 9 bases, in that order; junction bases with no gene match: 12. CDR3 sequence reads: CASSDTGTSSGEQFF. The CDR3 DNA is TGTGCCAGCAGCGATACAGGGACTAGCAGCGGTGAGCAGTTCTTC. Filled out from reference TRBV2 and TRBJ2-1, the complete variable domain reads EPEVTQTPSHQVTQMGQEVILRCVPISNHLYFYWYRQILGQKVEFLVSFYNNEISEKSEIFDDQFSVERPDGSNFTLKIRSTKLEDSAMYFCASSDTGTSSGEQFFGPGTRLTVL.

The chain links TRBV12-5 to TRBJ2-3; 7 positions agree with TRBD1. V lost 4 bases, J lost 5 bases, and 9 bases stayed unmatched. The CDR3 has 15 residues. Germline-derived CDR1 and CDR2 are LGHNT and FRNRAP. CDR3 coding DNA: TGTGCTAGTGGTTCTTACAGGGGAATGTTAGATACGCAGTATTTT. Its protein is CASGSYRGMLDTQYF. Full variable domain (rest looked up from reference TRBV12-5 and TRBJ2-3): DARVTQTPRHKVTEMGQEVTMRCQPILGHNTVFWYRQTMMQGLELLAYFRNRAPLDDSGMPKDRFSAEMPDATLATLKIQPSEPRDSAVYFCASGSYRGMLDTQYFGPGTRLTVL.